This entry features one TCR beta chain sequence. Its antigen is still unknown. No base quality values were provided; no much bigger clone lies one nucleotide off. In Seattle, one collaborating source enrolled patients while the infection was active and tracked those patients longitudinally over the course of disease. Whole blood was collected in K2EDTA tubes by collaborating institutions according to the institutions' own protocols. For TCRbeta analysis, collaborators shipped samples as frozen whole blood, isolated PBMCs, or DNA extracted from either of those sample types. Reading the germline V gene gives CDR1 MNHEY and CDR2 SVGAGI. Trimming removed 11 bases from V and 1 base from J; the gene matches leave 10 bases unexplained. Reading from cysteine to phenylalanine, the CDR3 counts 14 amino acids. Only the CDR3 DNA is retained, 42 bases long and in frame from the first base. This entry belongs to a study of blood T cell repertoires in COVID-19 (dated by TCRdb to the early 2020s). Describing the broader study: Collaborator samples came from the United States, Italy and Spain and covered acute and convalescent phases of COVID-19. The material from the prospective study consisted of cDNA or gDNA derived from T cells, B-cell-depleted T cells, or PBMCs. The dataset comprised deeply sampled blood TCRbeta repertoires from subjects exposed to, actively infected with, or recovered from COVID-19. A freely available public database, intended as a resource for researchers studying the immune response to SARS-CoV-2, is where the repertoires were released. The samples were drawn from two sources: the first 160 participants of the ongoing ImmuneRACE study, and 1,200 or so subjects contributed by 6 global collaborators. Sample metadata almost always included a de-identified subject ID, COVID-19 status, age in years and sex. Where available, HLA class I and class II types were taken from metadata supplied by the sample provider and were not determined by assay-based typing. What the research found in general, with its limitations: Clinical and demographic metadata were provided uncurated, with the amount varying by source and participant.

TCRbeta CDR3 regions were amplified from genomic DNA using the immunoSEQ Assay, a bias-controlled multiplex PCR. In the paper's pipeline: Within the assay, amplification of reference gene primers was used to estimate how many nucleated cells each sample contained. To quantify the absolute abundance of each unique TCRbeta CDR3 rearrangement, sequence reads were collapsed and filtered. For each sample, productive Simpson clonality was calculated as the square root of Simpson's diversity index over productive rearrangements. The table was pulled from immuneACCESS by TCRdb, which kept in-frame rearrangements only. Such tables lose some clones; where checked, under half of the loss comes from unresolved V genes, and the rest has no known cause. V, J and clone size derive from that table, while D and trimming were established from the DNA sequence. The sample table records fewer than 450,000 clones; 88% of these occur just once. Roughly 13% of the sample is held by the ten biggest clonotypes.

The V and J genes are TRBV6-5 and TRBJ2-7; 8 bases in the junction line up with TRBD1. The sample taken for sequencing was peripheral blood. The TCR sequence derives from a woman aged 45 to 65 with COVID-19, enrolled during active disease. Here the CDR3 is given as CAFSRDRRSYEQYF. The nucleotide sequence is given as TGTGCCTTCTCGAGGGACAGGAGGTCCTACGAGCAGTACTTC.